These 3 T cell receptor beta chains were sequenced from one sample in a study of T cell clonality in common variable immunodeficiency. General study findings and limits: In common variable immunodeficiency, TCR beta chains reportedly carried fewer deletions and N-nucleotide insertions.

No antigen is known for these receptors. Assay used: immunoSEQ multiplex PCR; TCRdb lists only in-frame clones, some missing. This set yields approximately 11,000 clones and no singletons; the top ten hold about 6.1%. Sequencing was done on a sample of peripheral blood mononuclear cells. These receptors came from a human donor with common variable immunodeficiency.

This clone was picked up a small number of times. The read halts 3 residues ahead of the CDR3 end, with the missing end drawn from the germline J gene. The V and J genes are TRBV5-6 and TRBJ2-4; no reliable D call. This CDR3 comprises 13 residues. The germline V gene has CDR1 SGHDT and CDR2 YYEEEE. V lost 0 bases to trimming and J lost 7 bases, with 8 bases between them. The part of the CDR3 DNA that was read is TGTGCCAGCAGCTTGGCCGGGTTGAACATT. This encodes CASSLAGLNI. The CDR3, in full, reads CASSLAGLNIQYF.

As regards this clone: The read gets to within 3 residues of the CDR3 end, and the germline J gene fills in the rest. The rearrangement joins TRBV7-9 to TRBJ1-5, with unresolved D. The CDR3 loop spans 14 amino acids. Germline CDR1 and CDR2: SEHNR and FQNEAQ (reference sequence). Trimming took off 6 bases at V and 7 bases at J, with 16 bases between the two ends. The CDR3 reads CASSYFQVEQPQHF. The covered CDR3 bases are TGTGCCAGCAGTTATTTCCAGGTAGAGCAGCCC.

This clone is medium-sized in the sample. The read comes to an end 3 residues before the CDR3 does, leaving the germline J gene to fill in the end. This rearrangement joins TRBV7-9 to TRBJ1-2, with no clear D. This CDR3 is built from 12 residues. Trimming removed 1 base from V and 6 bases from J, with 6 bases in between. CDR1 and CDR2 from the germline V gene are SEHNR and FQNEAQ (reference sequence). Partial CDR3 DNA: TGTGCCAGCAGCTTAGGTGTCAATGGC. It yields the protein CASSLGVNG. The CDR3, in full, reads CASSLGVNGYTF. The full variable domain, completed using reference TRBV7-9 and TRBJ1-2, is DTGVSQNPRHKITKRGQNVTFRCDPISEHNRLYWYRQTLGQGPEFLTYFQNEAQLEKSRLLSDRFSAERPKGSFSTLEIQRTEQGDSAMYLCASSLGVNGYTFGSGTRLTVV.